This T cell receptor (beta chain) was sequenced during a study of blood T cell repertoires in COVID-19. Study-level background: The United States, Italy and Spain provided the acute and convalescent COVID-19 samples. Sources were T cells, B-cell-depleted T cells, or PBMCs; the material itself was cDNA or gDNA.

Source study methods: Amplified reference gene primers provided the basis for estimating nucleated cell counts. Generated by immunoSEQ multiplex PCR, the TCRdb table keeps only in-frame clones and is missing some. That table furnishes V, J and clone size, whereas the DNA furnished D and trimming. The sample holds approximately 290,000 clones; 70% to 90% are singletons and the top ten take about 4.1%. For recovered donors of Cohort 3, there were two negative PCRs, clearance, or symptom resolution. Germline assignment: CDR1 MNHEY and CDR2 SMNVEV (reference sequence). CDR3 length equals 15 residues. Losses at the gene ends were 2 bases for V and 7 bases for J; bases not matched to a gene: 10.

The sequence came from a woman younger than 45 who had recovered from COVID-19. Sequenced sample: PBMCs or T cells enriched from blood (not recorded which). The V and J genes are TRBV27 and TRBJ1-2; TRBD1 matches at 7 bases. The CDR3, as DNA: TGTGCCAGCAGTTTACTAGGACAGGCGTCGGGTGGCTACACCTTC. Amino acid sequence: CASSLLGQASGGYTF.